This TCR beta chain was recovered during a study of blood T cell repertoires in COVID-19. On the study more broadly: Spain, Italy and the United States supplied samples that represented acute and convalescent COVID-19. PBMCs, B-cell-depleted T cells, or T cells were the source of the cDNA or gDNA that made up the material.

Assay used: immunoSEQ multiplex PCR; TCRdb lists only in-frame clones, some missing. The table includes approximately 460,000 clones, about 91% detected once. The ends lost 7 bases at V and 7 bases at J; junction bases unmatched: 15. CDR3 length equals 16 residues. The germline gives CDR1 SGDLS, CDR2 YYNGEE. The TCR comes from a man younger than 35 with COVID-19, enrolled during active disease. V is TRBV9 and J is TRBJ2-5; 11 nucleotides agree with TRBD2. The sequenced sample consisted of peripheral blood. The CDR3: CASSRDTSGSWGTQYF. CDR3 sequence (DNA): TGTGCCAGCTCACGAGACACTAGCGGGAGTTGGGGGACCCAGTACTTC.